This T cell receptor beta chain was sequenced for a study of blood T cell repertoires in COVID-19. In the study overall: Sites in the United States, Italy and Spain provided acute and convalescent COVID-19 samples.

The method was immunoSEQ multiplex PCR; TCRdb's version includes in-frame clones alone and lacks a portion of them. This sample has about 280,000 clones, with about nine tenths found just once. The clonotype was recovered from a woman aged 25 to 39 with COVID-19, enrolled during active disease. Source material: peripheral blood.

This CDR3 is CASTRRSGANVLTF. CDR3 DNA sequence: TGTGCCAGCACGCGGCGCTCTGGGGCCAACGTCCTGACTTTC. The chain combines TRBV6-5 with TRBJ2-6; no firm D call. Germline CDR1 is MNHEY and CDR2 is SVGAGI. The CDR3 contains 14 residues. V gave up 7 bases and J gave up 0 bases, with 7 bases separating them.